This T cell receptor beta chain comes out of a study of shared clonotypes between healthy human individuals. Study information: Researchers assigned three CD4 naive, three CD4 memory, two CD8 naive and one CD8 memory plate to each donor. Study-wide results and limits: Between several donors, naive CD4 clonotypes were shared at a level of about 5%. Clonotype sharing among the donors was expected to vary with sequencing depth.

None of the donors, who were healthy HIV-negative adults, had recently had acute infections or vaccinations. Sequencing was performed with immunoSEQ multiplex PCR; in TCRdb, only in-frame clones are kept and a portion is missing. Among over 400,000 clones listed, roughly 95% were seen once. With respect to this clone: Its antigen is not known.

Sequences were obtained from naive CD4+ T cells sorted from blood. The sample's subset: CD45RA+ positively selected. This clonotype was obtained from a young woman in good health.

CDR3 nucleotide sequence: TGTGCCAGCAGTTCGCCGACAGGGGCTAACTCCTACGAGCAGTACTTC. Encoded protein: CASSSPTGANSYEQYF. This sequence joins TRBV6-6 and TRBJ2-7; 8 bases agree with TRBD1. This CDR3 contains 16 residues. V was pared by 4 bases and J by 0 bases, with 8 bases of the junction left unmatched. CDR1 is MNHNY and CDR2 is SVGAGI in the germline V gene (reference sequence).